A single T cell receptor (beta chain) is shown here with its context. Its target is unknown. The data were taken from a study of graft-versus-host responses after intestinal transplantation. As for the study in general: All recipients were transplanted with multivisceral, liver-intestinal, or isolated intestinal grafts. Each recipient received anti-thymocyte globulin induction, then tacrolimus and steroids for approximately 3 years.

In germline, CDR1 is MNHEY, CDR2 SMNVEV (reference sequence). Trimming took 8 bases from V and 6 from J; bases not matched to a gene: 7. This CDR3 comprises 13 residues. This table comes from immunoSEQ multiplex PCR, and its TCRdb copy is limited to in-frame clones, with some not included. The sample carries 71,000 or so clones, 80% to 95% recorded once. Study conclusions and caveats: GvH clones turned up in recipient marrow; some had shown up first in ileum or blood. The study found high graft-versus-host to host-versus-graft clonal ratios in allografts of patients with graft-donor T cell macrochimerism.

This TCR was recovered from a human donor who received an intestinal transplant. This specimen consisted of unstimulated CD8+ T cells sorted from spleen or lymph node cells, obtained before intestinal transplant. This sequence joins TRBV27 and TRBJ2-1; 7 bases agree with TRBD1. The CDR3 nucleotides read TGTGCCAGCGCCCCGGCAGGGGGCAATGAGCAGTTCTTC. It codes for CASAPAGGNEQFF.